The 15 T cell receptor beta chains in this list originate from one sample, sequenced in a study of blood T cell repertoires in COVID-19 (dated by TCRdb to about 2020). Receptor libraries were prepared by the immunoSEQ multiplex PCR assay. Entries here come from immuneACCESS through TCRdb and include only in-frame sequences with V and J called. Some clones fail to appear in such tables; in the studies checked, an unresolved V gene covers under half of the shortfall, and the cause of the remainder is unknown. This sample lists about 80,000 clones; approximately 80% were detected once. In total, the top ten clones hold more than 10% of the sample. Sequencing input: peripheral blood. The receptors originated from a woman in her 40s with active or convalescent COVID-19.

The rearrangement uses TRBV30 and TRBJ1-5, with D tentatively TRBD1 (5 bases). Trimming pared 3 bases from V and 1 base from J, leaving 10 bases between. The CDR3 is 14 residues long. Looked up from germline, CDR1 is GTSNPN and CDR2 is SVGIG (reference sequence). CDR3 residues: CAWSSDSSNQPQHF. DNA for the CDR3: TGTGCCTGGAGCTCTGACAGCAGCAATCAGCCCCAGCATTTT.

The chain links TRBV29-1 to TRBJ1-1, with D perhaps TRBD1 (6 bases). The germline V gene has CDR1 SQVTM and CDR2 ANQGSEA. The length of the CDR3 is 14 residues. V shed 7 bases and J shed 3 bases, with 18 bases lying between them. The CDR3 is CSATTGGADTEAFF. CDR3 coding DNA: TGCAGCGCCACGACCGGGGGGGCCGACACTGAAGCTTTCTTT.

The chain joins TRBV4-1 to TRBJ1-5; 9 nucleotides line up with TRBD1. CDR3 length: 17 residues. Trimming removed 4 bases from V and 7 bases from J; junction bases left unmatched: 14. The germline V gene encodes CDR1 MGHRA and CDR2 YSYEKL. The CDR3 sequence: CASSLQPPGQGNQPQHF. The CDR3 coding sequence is TGCGCCAGCAGCCTCCAGCCGCCGGGACAGGGTAACCAGCCCCAGCATTTT.

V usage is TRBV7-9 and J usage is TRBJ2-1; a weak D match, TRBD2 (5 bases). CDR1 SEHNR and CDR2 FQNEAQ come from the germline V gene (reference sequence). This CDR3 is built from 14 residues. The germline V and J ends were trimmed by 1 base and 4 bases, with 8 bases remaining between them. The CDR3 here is CASSLGTSYNEQFF. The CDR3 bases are TGTGCCAGCAGCTTAGGGACTTCGTACAATGAGCAGTTCTTC.

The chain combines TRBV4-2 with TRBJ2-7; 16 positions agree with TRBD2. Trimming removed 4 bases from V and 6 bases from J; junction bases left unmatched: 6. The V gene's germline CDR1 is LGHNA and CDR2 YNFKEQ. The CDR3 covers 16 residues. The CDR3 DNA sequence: TGTGCCAGCAGCCGGGGACTAGCGGGAGGGGAGGGCGAGCAGTACTTC. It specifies CASSRGLAGGEGEQYF.

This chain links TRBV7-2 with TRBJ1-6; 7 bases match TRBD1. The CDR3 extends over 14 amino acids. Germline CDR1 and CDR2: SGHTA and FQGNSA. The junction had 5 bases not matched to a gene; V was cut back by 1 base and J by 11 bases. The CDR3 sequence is CASSLEQGYTPLHF. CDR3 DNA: TGTGCCAGCAGCTTAGAACAGGGGTATACACCCCTCCACTTT.

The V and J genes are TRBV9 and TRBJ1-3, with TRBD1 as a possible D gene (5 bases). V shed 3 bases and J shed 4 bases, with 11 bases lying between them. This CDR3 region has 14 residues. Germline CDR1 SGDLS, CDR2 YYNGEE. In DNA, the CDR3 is TGTGCCAGCAGCGCCGGACATTCCGGAAACACCATATATTTT. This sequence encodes CASSAGHSGNTIYF. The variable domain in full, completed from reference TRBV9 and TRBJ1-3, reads DSGVTQTPKHLITATGQRVTLRCSPRSGDLSVYWYQQSLDQGLQFLIQYYNGEERAKGNILERFSAQQFPDLHSELNLSSLELGDSALYFCASSAGHSGNTIYFGEGSWLTVV.

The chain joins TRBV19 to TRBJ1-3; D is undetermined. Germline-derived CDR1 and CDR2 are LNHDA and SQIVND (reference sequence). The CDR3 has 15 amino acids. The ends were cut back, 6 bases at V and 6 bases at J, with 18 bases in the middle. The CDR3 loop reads CASSPDIAGANTIYF. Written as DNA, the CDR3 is TGTGCCAGTAGCCCAGACATTGCGGGAGCAAACACCATATATTTT.

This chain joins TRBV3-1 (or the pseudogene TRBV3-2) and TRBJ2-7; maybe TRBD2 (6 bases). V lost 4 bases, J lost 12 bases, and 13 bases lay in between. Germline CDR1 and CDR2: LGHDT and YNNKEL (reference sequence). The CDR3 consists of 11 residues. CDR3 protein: CASSPGTGRYF. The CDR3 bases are TGTGCCAGCAGCCCCGGGACTGGCAGGTACTTC.

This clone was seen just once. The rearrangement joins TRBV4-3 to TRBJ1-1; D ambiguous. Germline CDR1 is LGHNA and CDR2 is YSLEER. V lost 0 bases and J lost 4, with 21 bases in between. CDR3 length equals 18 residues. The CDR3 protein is CASSQDRRSVLLGTEAFF. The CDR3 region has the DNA TGCGCCAGCAGCCAAGATCGGAGGTCAGTTCTTTTGGGCACTGAAGCTTTCTTT.

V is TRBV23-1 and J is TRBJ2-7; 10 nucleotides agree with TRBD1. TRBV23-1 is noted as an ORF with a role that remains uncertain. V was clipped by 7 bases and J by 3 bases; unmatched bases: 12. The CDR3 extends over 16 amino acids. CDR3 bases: TGCGCCAGCAAAGTAGACGGGACAGGGGATGACTACGAGCAGTACTTC. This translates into CASKVDGTGDDYEQYF.

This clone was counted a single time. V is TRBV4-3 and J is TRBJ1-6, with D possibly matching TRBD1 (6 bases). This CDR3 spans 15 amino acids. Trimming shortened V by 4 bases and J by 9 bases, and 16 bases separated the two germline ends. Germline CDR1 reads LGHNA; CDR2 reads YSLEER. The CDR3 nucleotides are TGCGCCAGCAGCCCAGATACAGGGTTTAGTTCACCCCTCCACTTT. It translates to CASSPDTGFSSPLHF.

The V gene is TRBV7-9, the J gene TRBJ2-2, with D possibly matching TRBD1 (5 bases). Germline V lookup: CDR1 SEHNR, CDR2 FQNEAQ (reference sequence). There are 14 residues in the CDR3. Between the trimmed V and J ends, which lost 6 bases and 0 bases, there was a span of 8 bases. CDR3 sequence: CASSAGTNTGELFF. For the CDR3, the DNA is TGTGCCAGCAGTGCAGGGACGAACACCGGGGAGCTGTTTTTT.

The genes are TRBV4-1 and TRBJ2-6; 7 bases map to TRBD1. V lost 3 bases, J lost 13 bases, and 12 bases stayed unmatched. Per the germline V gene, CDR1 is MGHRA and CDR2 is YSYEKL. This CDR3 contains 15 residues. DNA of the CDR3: TGCGCCAGCAGCCAGCCGGGACAGTACCCGGGAGTCCTGACTTTC. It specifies CASSQPGQYPGVLTF.

DNA for the CDR3: TGTGCCAGCAGCGCCAGGGGGCTTGACTACGAGCAGTACTTC. The encoded protein is CASSARGLDYEQYF. J is TRBJ2-7 and V is TRBV11-1; 8 bases align to TRBD1. In germline, CDR1 is SGHAT, CDR2 FQDESV (reference sequence). The CDR3 covers 14 residues. Trimming cost V 5 bases and J 3 bases; bases outside gene matches: 6. The full variable domain, completed using reference TRBV11-1 and TRBJ2-7, is EAEVAQSPRYKITEKSQAVAFWCDPISGHATLYWYRQILGQGPELLVQFQDESVVDDSQLPKDRFSAERLKGVDSTLKIQPAELGDSAMYLCASSARGLDYEQYFGPGTRLTVT.